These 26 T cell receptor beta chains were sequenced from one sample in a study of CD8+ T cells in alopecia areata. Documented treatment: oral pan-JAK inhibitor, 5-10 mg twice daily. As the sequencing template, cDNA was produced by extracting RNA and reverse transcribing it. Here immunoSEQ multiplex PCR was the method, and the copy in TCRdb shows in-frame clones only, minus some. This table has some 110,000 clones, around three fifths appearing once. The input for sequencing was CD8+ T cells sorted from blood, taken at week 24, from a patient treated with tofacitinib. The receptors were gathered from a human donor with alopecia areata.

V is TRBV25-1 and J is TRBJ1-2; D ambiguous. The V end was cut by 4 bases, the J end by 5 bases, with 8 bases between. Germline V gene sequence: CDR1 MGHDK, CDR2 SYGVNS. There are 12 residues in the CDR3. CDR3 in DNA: TGTGCCAGCAGTGGAGGCGAATATGGCTACACCTTC. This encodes CASSGGEYGYTF.

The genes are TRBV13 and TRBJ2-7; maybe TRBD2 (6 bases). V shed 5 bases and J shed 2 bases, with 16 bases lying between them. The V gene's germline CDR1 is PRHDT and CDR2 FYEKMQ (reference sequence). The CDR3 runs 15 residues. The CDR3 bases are TGTGCCAGCAGCGTTAGGGCCGGGGAGGCCTACGAGCAGTACTTC. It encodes CASSVRAGEAYEQYF.

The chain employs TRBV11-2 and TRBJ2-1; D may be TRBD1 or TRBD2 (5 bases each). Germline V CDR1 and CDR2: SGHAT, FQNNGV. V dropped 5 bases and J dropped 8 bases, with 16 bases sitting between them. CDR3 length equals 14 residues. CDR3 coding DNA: TGTGCCAGCAGCCCCCGGCGGCTGGGGGATGAGCAGTTCTTC. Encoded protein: CASSPRRLGDEQFF.

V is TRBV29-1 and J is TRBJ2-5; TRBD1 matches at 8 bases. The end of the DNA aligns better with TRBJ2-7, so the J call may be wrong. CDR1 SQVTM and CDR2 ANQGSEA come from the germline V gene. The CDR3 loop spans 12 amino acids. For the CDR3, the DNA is TGCAGCGTTGGCGGACAGGGTATCGAGCAGTACTTC. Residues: CSVGGQGIEQYF.

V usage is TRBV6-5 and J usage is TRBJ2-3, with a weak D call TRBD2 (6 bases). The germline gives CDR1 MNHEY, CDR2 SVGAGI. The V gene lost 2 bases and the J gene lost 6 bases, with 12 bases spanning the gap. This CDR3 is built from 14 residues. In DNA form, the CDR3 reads TGTGCCAGCAGTTACGGGACTTGGGTGGATACGCAGTATTTT. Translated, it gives CASSYGTWVDTQYF.

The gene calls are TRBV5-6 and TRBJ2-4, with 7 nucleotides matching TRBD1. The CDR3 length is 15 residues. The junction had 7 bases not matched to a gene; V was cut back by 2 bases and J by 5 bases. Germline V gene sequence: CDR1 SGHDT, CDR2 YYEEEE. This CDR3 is CASSFSTGVENIQYF. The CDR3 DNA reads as TGTGCCAGCAGCTTTTCTACAGGGGTGGAAAACATTCAGTACTTC.

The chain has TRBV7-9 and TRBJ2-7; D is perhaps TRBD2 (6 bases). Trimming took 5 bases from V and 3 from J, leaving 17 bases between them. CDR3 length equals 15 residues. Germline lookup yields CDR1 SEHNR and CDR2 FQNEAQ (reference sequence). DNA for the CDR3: TGTGCCAGCAGCCTGGGCGGGGTTGAGCGCTACGAGCAGTACTTC. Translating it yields CASSLGGVERYEQYF.

CDR3 protein: CASSTQGGYGYTF. The CDR3 DNA reads as TGTGCCAGCAGCACTCAGGGCGGGTACGGCTACACCTTC. The V and J genes are TRBV9 and TRBJ1-2; possible D gene TRBD1, 5 bases. The CDR3 covers 13 residues. The germline gives CDR1 SGDLS, CDR2 YYNGEE. The V gene lost 4 bases and the J gene lost 8 bases, with 15 bases spanning the gap.

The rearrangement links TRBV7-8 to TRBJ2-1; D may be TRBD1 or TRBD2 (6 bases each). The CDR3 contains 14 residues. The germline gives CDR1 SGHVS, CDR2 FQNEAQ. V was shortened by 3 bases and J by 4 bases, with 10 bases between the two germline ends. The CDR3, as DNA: TGTGCCAGCAGCTTGACGGGGGCGTACAATGAGCAGTTCTTC. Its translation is CASSLTGAYNEQFF.

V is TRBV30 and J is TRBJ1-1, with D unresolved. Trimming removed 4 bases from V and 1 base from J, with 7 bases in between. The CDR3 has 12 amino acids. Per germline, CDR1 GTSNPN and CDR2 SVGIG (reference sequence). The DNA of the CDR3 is TGTGCCTGGACTTTCGGGAACACTGAAGCTTTCTTT. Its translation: CAWTFGNTEAFF.

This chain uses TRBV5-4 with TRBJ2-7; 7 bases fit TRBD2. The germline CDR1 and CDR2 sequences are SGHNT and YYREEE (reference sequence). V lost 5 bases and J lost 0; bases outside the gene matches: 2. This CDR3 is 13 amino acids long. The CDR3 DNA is TGTGCCAGCAGTGGGAGGGACTCCTACGAGCAGTACTTC. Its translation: CASSGRDSYEQYF.

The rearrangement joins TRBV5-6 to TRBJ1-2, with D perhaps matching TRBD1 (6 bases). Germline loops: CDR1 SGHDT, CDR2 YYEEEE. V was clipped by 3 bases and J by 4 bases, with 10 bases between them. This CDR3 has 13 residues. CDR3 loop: CASSSGGVYGYTF. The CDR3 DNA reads TGTGCCAGCAGCTCTGGGGGCGTCTATGGCTACACCTTC.

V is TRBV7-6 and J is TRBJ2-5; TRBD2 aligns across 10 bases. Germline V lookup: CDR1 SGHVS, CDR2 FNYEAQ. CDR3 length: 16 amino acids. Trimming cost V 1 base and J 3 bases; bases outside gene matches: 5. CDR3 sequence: CASSLGGAGGEETQYF. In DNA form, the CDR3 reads TGTGCCAGCAGCTTAGGAGGAGCGGGAGGGGAAGAGACCCAGTACTTC.

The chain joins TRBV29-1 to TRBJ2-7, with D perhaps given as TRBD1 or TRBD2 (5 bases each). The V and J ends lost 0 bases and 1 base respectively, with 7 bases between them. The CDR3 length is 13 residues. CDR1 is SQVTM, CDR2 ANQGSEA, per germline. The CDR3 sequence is CSVEDGGSYEQYF. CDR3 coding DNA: TGCAGCGTTGAAGATGGGGGTTCCTACGAGCAGTACTTC.

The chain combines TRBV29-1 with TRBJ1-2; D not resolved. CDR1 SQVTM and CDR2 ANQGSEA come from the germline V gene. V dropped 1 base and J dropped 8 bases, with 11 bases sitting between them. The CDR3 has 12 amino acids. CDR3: CSVEAEARGYTF. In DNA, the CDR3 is TGCAGCGTTGAAGCGGAGGCGCGAGGCTACACCTTC.

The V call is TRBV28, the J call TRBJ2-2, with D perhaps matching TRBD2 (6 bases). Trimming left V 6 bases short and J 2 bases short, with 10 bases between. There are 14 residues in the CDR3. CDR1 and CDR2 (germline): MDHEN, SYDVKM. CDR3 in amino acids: CASSPRDNTGELFF. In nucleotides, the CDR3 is TGTGCCAGCAGCCCGCGGGACAACACCGGGGAGCTGTTTTTT.

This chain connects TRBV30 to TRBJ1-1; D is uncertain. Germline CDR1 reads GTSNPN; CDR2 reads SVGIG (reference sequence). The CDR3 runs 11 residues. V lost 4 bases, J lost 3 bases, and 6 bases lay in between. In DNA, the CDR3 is TGTGCCTGGAAAGGGTACACTGAAGCTTTCTTT. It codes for CAWKGYTEAFF.

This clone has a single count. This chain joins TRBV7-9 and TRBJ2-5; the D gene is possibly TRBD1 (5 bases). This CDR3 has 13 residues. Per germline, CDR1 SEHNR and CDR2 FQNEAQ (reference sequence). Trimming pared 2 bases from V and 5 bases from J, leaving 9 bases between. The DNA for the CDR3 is TGTGCCAGCAGCTTAAGGGGTCTCGAGACCCAGTACTTC. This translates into CASSLRGLETQYF.

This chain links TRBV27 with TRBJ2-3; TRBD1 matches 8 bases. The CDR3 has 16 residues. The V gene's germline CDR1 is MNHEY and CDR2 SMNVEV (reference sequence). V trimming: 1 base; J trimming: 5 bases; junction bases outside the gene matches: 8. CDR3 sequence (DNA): TGTGCCAGCAGTTTATACCCCCCACAGGGGGGAGATACGCAGTATTTT. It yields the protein CASSLYPPQGGDTQYF.

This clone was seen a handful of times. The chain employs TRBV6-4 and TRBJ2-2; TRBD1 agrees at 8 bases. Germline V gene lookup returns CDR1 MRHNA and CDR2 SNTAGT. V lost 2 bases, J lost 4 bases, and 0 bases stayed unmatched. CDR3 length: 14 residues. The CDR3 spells CASSDGQGTGELFF. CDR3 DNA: TGTGCCAGCAGTGACGGACAGGGCACCGGGGAGCTGTTTTTT.

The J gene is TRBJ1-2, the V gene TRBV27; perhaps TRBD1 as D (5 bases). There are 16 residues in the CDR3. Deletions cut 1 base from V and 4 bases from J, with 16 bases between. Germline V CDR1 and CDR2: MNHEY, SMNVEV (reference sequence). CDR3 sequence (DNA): TGTGCCAGCAGTTTATTCCCCGGGACCAATCTCTATGGCTACACCTTC. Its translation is CASSLFPGTNLYGYTF.

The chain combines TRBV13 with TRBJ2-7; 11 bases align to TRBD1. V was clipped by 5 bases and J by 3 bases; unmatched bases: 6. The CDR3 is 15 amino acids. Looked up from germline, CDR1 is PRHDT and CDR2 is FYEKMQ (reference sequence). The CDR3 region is CASSTGQGAVYEQYF. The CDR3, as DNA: TGTGCCAGCAGCACTGGACAGGGGGCCGTCTACGAGCAGTACTTC.

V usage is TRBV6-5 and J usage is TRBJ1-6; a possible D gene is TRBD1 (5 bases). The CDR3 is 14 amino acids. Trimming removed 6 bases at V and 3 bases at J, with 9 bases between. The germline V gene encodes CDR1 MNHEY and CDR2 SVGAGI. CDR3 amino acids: CASRYRNYNSPLHF. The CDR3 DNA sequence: TGTGCCAGCAGGTACAGGAACTATAATTCACCCCTCCACTTT.

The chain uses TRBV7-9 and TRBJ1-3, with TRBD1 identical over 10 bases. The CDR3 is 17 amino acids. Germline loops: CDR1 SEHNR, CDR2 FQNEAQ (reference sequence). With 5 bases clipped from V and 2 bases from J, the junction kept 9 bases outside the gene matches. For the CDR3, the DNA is TGTGCCAGCAGCCATACACGGGACAGGGGTACTGGAAACACCATATATTTT. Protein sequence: CASSHTRDRGTGNTIYF.

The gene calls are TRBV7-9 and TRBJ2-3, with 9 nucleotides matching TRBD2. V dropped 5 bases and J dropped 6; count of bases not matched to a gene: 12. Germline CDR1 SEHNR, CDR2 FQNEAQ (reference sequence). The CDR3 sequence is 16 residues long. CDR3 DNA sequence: TGTGCCAGCAGCCCTCCCCAGCGGGGGGCACTTGATACGCAGTATTTT. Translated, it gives CASSPPQRGALDTQYF. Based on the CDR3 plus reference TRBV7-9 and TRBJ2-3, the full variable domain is DTGVSQNPRHKITKRGQNVTFRCDPISEHNRLYWYRQTLGQGPEFLTYFQNEAQLEKSRLLSDRFSAERPKGSFSTLEIQRTEQGDSAMYLCASSPPQRGALDTQYFGPGTRLTVL.

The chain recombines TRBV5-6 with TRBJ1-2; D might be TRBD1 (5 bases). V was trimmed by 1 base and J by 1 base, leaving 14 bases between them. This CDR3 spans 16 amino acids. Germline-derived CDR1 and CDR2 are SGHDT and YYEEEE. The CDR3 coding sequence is TGTGCCAGCAGCTTGTGGGGGATGGAGAGTAACTATGGCTACACCTTC. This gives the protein CASSLWGMESNYGYTF.